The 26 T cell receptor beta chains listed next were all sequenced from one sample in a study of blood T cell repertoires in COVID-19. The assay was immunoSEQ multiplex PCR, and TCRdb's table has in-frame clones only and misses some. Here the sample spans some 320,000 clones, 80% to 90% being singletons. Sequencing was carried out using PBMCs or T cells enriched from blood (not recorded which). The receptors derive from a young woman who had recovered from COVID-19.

CDR3 bases: TGTGCCAGCAGCGACAGGGTGATCGGGGCCAACGTCCTGACTTTC. Translating gives CASSDRVIGANVLTF. The chain uses TRBV7-2 and TRBJ2-6; 7 bases line up with TRBD1. Trimming at V came to 5 bases and at J to 4 bases, leaving 5 bases not matched to a gene. CDR3 size: 15 residues. Germline assignment: CDR1 SGHTA and CDR2 FQGNSA.

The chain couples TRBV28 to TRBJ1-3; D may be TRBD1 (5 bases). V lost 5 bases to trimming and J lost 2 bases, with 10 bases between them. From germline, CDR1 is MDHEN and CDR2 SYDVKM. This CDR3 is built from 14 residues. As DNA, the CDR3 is TGTGCCAGCAGTAAGGGGTTTGCTGGAAACACCATATATTTT. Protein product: CASSKGFAGNTIYF.

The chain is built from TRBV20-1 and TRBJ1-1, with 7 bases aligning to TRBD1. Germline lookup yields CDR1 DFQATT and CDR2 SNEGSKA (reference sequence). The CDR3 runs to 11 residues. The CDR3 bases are TGCAGGGGGGACAGACCCCCTGAAGCTTTCTTT. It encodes CRGDRPPEAFF.

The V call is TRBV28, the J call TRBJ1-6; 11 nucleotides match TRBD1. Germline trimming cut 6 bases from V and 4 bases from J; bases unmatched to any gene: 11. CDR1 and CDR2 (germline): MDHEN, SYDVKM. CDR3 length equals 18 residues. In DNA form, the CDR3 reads TGTGCCAGCAGCCCCCCTCCGGGACAGGGGGATTATAATTCACCCCTCCACTTT. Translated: CASSPPPGQGDYNSPLHF. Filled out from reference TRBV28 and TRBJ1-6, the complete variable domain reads DVKVTQSSRYLVKRTGEKVFLECVQDMDHENMFWYRQDPGLGLRLIYFSYDVKMKEKGDIPEGYSVSREKKERFSLILESASTNQTSMYLCASSPPPGQGDYNSPLHFGNGTRLTVT.

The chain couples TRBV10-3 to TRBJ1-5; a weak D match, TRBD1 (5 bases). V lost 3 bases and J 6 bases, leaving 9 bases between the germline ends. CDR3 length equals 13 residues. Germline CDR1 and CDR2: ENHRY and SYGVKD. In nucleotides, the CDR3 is TGTGCCATCAGTGACGGGGGGGGTCAGCCCCAGCATTTT. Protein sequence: CAISDGGGQPQHF.

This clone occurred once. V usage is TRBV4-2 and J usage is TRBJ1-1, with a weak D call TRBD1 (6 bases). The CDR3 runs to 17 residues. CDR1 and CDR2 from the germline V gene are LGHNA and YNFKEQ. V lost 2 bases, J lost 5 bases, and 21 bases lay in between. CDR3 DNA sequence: TGTGCCAGCAGCCAACCTCTATCGTTCAGGGGAGAAACTGAAGCTTTCTTT. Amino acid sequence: CASSQPLSFRGETEAFF.

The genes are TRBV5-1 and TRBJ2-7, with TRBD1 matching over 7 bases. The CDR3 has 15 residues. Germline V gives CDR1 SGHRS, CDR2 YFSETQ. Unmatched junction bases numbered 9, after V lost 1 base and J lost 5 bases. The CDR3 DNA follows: TGCGCCAGCAGCTTGCTTGGGACAGCTAGGAACGAGCAGTACTTC. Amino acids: CASSLLGTARNEQYF.

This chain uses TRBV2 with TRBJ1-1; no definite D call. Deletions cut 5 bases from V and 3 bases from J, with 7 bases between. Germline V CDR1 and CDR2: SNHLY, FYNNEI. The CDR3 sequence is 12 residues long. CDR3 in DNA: TGTGCCAGCAGTATGGACTACACTGAAGCTTTCTTT. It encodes CASSMDYTEAFF.

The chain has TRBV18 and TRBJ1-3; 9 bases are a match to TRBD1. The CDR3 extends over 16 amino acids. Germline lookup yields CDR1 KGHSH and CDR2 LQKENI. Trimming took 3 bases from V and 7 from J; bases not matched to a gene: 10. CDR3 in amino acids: CASSPGTGGALNTIYF. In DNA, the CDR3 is TGTGCCAGCTCACCGGGAACAGGGGGCGCATTGAACACCATATATTTT.

The CDR3 protein is CASNLERGFNYGYTF. DNA of the CDR3: TGTGCCAGCAACCTCGAGAGAGGCTTTAACTATGGCTACACCTTC. This sequence joins TRBV6-5 and TRBJ1-2; D is unclear. CDR1 is MNHEY, CDR2 SVGAGI, per germline. The V end lost 7 bases, the J end lost 1 base, and 16 bases lay between the germline ends. This CDR3 is built from 15 residues.

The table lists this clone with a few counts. DNA for the CDR3: TGTGCCAGCAGCTTTGCAGGCCTCGATGGCTACACCTTC. It is translated as CASSFAGLDGYTF. This chain joins TRBV7-2 and TRBJ1-2; unclear D gene. V lost 3 bases and J lost 6, with 11 bases in between. Germline CDR1 SGHTA, CDR2 FQGNSA. There are 13 residues in the CDR3. Full variable domain (remainder filled in from reference TRBV7-2 and TRBJ1-2): GAGVSQSPSNKVTEKGKDVELRCDPISGHTALYWYRQSLGQGLEFLIYFQGNSAPDKSGLPSDRFSAERTGGSVSTLTIQRTQQEDSAVYLCASSFAGLDGYTFGSGTRLTVV.

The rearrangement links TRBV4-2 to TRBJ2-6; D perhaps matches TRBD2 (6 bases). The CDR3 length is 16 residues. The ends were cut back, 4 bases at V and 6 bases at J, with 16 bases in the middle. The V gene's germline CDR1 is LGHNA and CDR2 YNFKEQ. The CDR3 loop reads CASSPRGAGEANVLTF. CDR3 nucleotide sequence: TGTGCCAGCAGCCCACGCGGGGCCGGTGAGGCCAACGTCCTGACTTTC.

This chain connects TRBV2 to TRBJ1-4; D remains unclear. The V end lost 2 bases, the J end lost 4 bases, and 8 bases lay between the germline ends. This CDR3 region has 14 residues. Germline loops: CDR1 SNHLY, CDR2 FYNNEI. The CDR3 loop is CASSEHSYNEKLFF. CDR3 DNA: TGTGCCAGCAGTGAACATAGCTATAATGAAAAACTGTTTTTT.

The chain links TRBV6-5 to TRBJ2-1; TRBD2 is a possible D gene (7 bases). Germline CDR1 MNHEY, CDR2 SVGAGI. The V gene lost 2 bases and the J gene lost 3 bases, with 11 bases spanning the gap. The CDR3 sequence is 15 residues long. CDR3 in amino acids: CASSYGGANYNEQFF. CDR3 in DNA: TGTGCCAGCAGTTACGGGGGGGCGAACTACAATGAGCAGTTCTTC.

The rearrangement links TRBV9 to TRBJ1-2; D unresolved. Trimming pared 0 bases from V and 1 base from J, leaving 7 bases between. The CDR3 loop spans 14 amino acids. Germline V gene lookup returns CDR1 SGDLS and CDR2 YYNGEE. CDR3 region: CASSVGVFNYGYTF. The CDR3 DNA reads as TGTGCCAGCAGCGTAGGTGTCTTTAACTATGGCTACACCTTC.

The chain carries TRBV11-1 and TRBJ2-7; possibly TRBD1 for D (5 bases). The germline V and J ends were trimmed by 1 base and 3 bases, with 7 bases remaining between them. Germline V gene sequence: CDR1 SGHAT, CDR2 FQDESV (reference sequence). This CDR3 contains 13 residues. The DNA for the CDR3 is TGTGCCAGCAGCTTAGGCAGGGACTACGAGCAGTACTTC. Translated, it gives CASSLGRDYEQYF.

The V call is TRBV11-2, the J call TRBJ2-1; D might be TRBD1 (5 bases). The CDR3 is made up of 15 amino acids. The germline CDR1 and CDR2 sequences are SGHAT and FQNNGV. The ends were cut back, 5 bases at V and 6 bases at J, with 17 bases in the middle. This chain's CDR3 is CASSHIGAGINEQFF. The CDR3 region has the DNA TGTGCCAGCAGCCATATTGGGGCAGGGATCAATGAGCAGTTCTTC.

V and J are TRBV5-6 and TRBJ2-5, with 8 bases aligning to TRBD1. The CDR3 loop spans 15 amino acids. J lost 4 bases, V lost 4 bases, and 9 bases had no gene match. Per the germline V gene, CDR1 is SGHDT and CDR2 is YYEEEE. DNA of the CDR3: TGTGCCAGCAGCCCGGGCCCAGGACAGGGAGAGACCCAGTACTTC. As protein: CASSPGPGQGETQYF.

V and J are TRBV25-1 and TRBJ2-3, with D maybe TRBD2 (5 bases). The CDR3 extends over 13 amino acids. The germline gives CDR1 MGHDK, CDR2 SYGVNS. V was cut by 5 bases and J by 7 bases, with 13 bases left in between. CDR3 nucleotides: TGTGCCAGCAGTCTACACCTCGGGAATACGCAGTATTTT. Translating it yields CASSLHLGNTQYF.

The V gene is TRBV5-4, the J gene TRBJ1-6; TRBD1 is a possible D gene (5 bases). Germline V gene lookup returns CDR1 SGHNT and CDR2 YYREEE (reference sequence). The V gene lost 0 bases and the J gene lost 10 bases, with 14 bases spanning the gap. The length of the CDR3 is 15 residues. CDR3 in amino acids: CASSLEGPGTSPLHF. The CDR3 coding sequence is TGTGCCAGCAGCTTGGAGGGGCCCGGTACCTCACCCCTCCACTTT.

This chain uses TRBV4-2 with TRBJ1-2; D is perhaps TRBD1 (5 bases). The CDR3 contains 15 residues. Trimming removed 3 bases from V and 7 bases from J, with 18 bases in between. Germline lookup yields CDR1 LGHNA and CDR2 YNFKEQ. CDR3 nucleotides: TGTGCCAGCAGCCAGGCCTCGCGGGACGGCCGTGGCTACACCTTC. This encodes CASSQASRDGRGYTF.

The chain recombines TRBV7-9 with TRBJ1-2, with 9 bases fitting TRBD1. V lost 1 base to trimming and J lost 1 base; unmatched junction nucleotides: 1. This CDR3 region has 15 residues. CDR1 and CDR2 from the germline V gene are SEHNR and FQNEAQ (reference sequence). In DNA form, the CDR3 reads TGTGCCAGCAGCTTAGGGACAGGGGATAACTATGGCTACACCTTC. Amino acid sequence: CASSLGTGDNYGYTF. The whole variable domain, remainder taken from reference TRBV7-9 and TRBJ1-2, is DTGVSQNPRHKITKRGQNVTFRCDPISEHNRLYWYRQTLGQGPEFLTYFQNEAQLEKSRLLSDRFSAERPKGSFSTLEIQRTEQGDSAMYLCASSLGTGDNYGYTFGSGTRLTVV.

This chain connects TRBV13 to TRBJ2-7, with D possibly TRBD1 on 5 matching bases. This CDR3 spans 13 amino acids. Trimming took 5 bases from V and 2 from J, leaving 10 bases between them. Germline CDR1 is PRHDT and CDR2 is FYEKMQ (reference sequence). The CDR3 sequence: CASSASRAYEQYF. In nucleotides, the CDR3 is TGTGCCAGCAGCGCAAGCAGGGCCTACGAGCAGTACTTC.

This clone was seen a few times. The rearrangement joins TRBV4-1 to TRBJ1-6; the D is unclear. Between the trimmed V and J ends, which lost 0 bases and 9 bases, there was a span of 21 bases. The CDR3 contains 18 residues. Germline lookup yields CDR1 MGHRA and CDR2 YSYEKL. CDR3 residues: CASSQDSHSLSQFSPLHF. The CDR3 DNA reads TGCGCCAGCAGCCAAGATAGTCACAGCCTTTCCCAGTTTTCACCCCTCCACTTT.

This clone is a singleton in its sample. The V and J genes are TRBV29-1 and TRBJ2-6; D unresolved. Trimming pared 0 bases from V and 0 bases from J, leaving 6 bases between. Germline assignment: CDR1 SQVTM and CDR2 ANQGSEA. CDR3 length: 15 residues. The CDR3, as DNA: TGCAGCGTTGAAGAGTTCGGCTCTGGGGCCAACGTCCTGACTTTC. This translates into CSVEEFGSGANVLTF.

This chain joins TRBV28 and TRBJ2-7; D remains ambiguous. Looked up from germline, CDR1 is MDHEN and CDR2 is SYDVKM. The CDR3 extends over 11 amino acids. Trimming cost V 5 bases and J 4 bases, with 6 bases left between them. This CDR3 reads CASSVDYEQYF. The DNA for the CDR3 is TGTGCCAGCAGTGTAGATTACGAGCAGTACTTC.